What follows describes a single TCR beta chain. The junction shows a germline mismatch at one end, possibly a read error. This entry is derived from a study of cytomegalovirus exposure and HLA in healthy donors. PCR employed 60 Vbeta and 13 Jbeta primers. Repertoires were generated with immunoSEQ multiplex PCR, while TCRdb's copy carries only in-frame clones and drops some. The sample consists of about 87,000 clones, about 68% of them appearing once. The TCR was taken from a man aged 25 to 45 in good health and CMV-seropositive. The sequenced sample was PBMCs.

CDR3: CASTQDISGNTIYF. CDR3 DNA: TGTGCCAGCACCCAGGATATTTCTGGAAACACCATATATTTT. The genes are TRBV5-1 and TRBJ1-3; D remains unclear. Germline CDR1 is SGHRS and CDR2 is YFSETQ. The CDR3 sequence is 14 residues long.